The entry below gives a single TCR beta chain sequence along with its context. Antigen: not known. The germline CDR1 and CDR2 sequences are MNHEY and SVGAGI. Germline trimming cut 5 bases from V and 10 bases from J; bases unmatched to any gene: 2. This CDR3 has 11 amino acids. Following RNA extraction, reverse transcription yielded cDNA that acted as the sequencing template. Clones were sequenced by immunoSEQ multiplex PCR, and TCRdb holds only the in-frame ones, with some missing. The table shows 100,000 to 150,000 clones, with approximately 48% occurring only once. Individuals with alopecia areata gave both lesional scalp punch biopsies and peripheral blood for collection. PBMC-derived CD4+ and CD8+ T cells were sorted. This entry comes from a study of CD8+ T cells in alopecia areata. Study-wide results and caveats: Across lesional scalp, and particularly alopecia totalis/universalis, clonality surpassed that of normal scalp.

Source: CD8+ T cells sorted from blood, taken at week 0. The clonotype comes from a human donor with alopecia areata. The rearrangement uses TRBV6-5 and TRBJ1-1; 9 bases match TRBD1. CDR3: CASSGDRAAFF. The CDR3 region has the DNA TGTGCCAGCAGTGGGGACAGGGCAGCTTTCTTT.